This entry features one TCR beta chain sequence. This clonotype has only a few counts. Its antigen remains unidentified. The sample holds no much larger clone one base away, and base qualities are not on file. The sample was run on an Illumina NovaSeq 6000. TCRalpha and TCRbeta cDNA libraries were constructed by 5'RACE with constant-segment primers, with sample barcodes and unique molecular identifiers being introduced. RNA was extracted from every sample with Trizol reagent. Libraries were amplified in two PCR steps, with a second sample barcode and Illumina TruSeq adapters added in the second step. Sequencing of the libraries was done on an Illumina NovaSeq, producing 2 x 150 bp paired-end reads. Under the source paper's analysis protocol: Reads were demultiplexed and collapsed into UMI-guided consensus sequences with migec v1.2.7. With mixcr v2.1.11, UMI consensuses were aligned to TRA and TRB V and J templates and assembled into clonotypes. A clonotype was counted as expanded or contracted only if both edgeR and NoisET called the change significant, with noise models trained on biological replicates. For edgeR calls, the thresholds were a false discovery rate-adjusted p below 0.01 and a log2 fold-change of 1. As an exploratory analysis of dynamics, max-normalized trajectories of the 1000 most abundant clonotypes were examined by PCA with hierarchical clustering. Separately sequenced CD4+ and CD8+ repertoires were used to assign a CD4 or CD8 phenotype to each responding clone. The public sequencing data were trimmed at Q25 with fastp and processed into clonotypes with MiXCR by TCRdb, which kept only in-frame beta chains. Rows matching on CDR3 protein sequence are summarized as one entry with the most common DNA and genes. Here the V and J calls rest on TCRdb's processing, not on the authors' analysis. This sample lists about 390,000 distinct CDR3 sequences; 16% were detected once. The top ten constitute 20% to 25% of the sample.

The CDR3 runs 16 amino acids, cysteine and valine included. Only the CDR3 DNA is retained, 48 bases long and in frame from the first base. For this chain, trimming is 1 base at the V end and 3 bases at the J end, and the number of junction bases without a gene match is 7. Ficoll-Paque density gradient centrifugation was used to isolate PBMCs. This entry comes from a study of T-cell memory formation after mild COVID-19 (dated by TCRdb to the early 2020s). For the wider study: Most TCR sequence clusters were specific to one of the two donors. T-cell clones expanding and contracting after mild COVID-19 in a couple of donors were tracked by longitudinal TCRalpha and TCRbeta repertoire sequencing. Two young, previously healthy adult volunteers made up the cohort, one male and one female. Here is what the overall study found, with its caveats: Clones contracting from day 15 to 85 had balanced CD4/CD8 phenotypes, while a second wave expanding from day 15 to 37 was biased towards CD4+. Some responding clones were detected in pre-infection memory, which suggested that pre-existing cross-reactive memory T cells had joined the SARS-CoV-2 response. Only a couple of mild cases were covered in the study, and larger cohorts including severe cases with pre-infection samples were considered necessary. Contracting CD4+ clones turned up mainly in the CM and EM memory subsets, whereas EMRA was where CD8+ clones were enriched. SARS-CoV-2 specificity of the second-wave clones peaking on day 37 was not confirmed.

The sample taken for sequencing was PBMCs or a T cell subset sorted from them (not recorded which). In this chain, TRBV12-3 or TRBV12-4 is recombined with TRBJ2-7, and 9 bases in between align with TRBD2. This clonotype was sampled from a man between 18 and 29 years old who had mild COVID-19 (a few samples of this study predate the infection). The sample titles of this study are shuffled in the database, so cell type and time point are left out; the donor was told from shared clones. The CDR3 protein sequence reads: CASSLVAGGLVYEQYV. The DNA reads as follows: TGTGCCAGCAGTTTAGTTGCGGGGGGGCTAGTCTACGAGCAGTACGTC.